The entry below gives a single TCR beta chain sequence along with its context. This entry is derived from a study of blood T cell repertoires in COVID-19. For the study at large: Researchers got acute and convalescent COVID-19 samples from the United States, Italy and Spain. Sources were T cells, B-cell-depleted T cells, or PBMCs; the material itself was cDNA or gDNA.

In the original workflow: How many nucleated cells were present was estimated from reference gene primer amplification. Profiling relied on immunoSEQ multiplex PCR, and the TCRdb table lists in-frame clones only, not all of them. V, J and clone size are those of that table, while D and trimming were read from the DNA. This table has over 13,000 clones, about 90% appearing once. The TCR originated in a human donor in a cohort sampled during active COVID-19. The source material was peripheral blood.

Here the CDR3 reads CSVASGGALDTQYF. Here the CDR3 DNA reads TGCAGCGTAGCTAGCGGGGGGGCTTTAGATACGCAGTATTTT. The chain has TRBV29-1 and TRBJ2-3; 12 positions agree with TRBD2. In germline, CDR1 is SQVTM, CDR2 ANQGSEA. V lost 6 bases to trimming and J lost 5 bases; unmatched junction nucleotides: 6. The CDR3 is 14 residues long.